The 25 T cell receptor beta chains below were found in one sample sequenced in a study of blood T cell repertoires in COVID-19. Clones were sequenced by immunoSEQ multiplex PCR, and TCRdb holds only the in-frame ones, with some missing. The sample includes 200,000 to 250,000 clones, approximately 80% of them seen just once. Sequencing was done on a sample of peripheral blood. These receptors were taken from a human donor in a cohort sampled during active COVID-19.

CDR3 sequence reads: CASSWDRDNEAFF. In nucleotides, the CDR3 is TGCGCCAGCAGCTGGGACCGGGACAATGAAGCTTTCTTT. The rearrangement uses TRBV5-1 and TRBJ1-1; D possibly corresponds to TRBD1 (6 bases). The CDR3 spans 13 residues. Trimming shortened V by 3 bases and J by 7 bases, and 13 bases separated the two germline ends. The germline gives CDR1 SGHRS, CDR2 YFSETQ.

The chain has TRBV19 and TRBJ2-3, with 11 positions matching TRBD2. The V gene end was trimmed by 5 bases and the J gene end by 6 bases; junction bases not matched to a gene: 7. Germline loops: CDR1 LNHDA, CDR2 SQIVND (reference sequence). The CDR3 loop spans 15 amino acids. CDR3 protein: CASSVTSGARDTQYF. The CDR3 bases are TGTGCCAGTAGTGTGACTAGCGGGGCCCGGGATACGCAGTATTTT.

This clone has a single count. CDR3 DNA: TGTGCCAGCAGTCTGGGAGAAAGTTCCTACAATGAGCAGTTCTTC. Its translation is CASSLGESSYNEQFF. V gene TRBV11-3 combines with J gene TRBJ2-1, with a tentative D call TRBD2 (5 bases). Germline V lookup: CDR1 SGHNT, CDR2 YENEEA. This CDR3 spans 15 amino acids. V was shortened by 6 bases and J by 1 base, with 13 bases between the two germline ends. Looking up the rest from reference TRBV11-3 and TRBJ2-1 gives the full variable domain: EAGVVQSPRYKIIEKKQPVAFWCNPISGHNTLYWYLQNLGQGPELLIRYENEEAVDDSQLPKDRFSAERLKGVDSTLKIQPAELGDSAVYLCASSLGESSYNEQFFGPGTRLTVL.

The chain is built from TRBV6-2 or TRBV6-3 and TRBJ2-3; 15 bases fit TRBD2. Germline CDR1 and CDR2: MNHEY and SVGEGT. The CDR3 totals 20 residues. The trim removed 2 bases at V and 1 base at J, leaving 10 bases unmatched. This CDR3 reads CASSYPRTSGGASGTDTQYF. The DNA of the CDR3 is TGTGCCAGCAGTTACCCCCGGACTAGCGGGGGGGCCTCTGGCACAGATACGCAGTATTTT.

The chain carries TRBV6-5 and TRBJ2-3, with 7 bases lining up with TRBD2. V lost 6 bases to trimming and J lost 2 bases; unmatched junction nucleotides: 5. Germline assignment: CDR1 MNHEY and CDR2 SVGAGI. CDR3 size: 14 residues. The CDR3 DNA is TGTGCCAGCAGAGCCCGACTAGCCACAGATACGCAGTATTTT. The encoded protein is CASRARLATDTQYF.

The V and J genes are TRBV28 and TRBJ2-1; 8 positions agree with TRBD1. After removal of 5 bases from V and 6 bases from J, the junction contained 9 bases not matched to a gene. The CDR3 extends over 15 amino acids. CDR1 is MDHEN, CDR2 SYDVKM, per germline. CDR3 loop: CASSPPGQGFNEQFF. Written as DNA, the CDR3 is TGTGCCAGCAGTCCGCCAGGACAGGGCTTCAATGAGCAGTTCTTC.

The sample holds one count of this clone. The gene calls are TRBV10-3 and TRBJ2-5; 10 bases are a match to TRBD1. CDR1 is ENHRY and CDR2 is SYGVKD in the germline V gene. J lost 4 bases, V lost 8 bases, and 10 bases had no gene match. This CDR3 is built from 15 residues. This chain's CDR3 is CAIGSGTGAGETQYF. Here the CDR3 DNA reads TGTGCCATCGGCTCCGGGACAGGGGCTGGAGAGACCCAGTACTTC.

The chain uses TRBV11-2 and TRBJ2-1; no firm D call. Germline V CDR1 and CDR2: SGHAT, FQNNGV. The CDR3 runs to 13 residues. Trimming stripped 2 bases from V and 10 bases from J, with 12 bases between. CDR3 DNA sequence: TGTGCCAGCAGCTTACCCCAGTTCAGGGAGCAGTTCTTC. The encoded protein is CASSLPQFREQFF. Drawing the rest from reference TRBV11-2 and TRBJ2-1, the complete variable domain is EAGVAQSPRYKIIEKRQSVAFWCNPISGHATLYWYQQILGQGPKLLIQFQNNGVVDDSQLPKDRFSAERLKGVDSTLKIQPAKLEDSAVYLCASSLPQFREQFFGPGTRLTVL.

The chain recombines TRBV2 with TRBJ2-2; 8 bases are a match to TRBD1. V dropped 9 bases and J dropped 6; count of bases not matched to a gene: 9. The CDR3 covers 14 residues. The germline V gene has CDR1 SNHLY and CDR2 FYNNEI. CDR3 loop: CASQDRARAGELFF. CDR3 DNA: TGTGCCAGTCAGGACAGGGCGCGCGCCGGGGAGCTGTTTTTT.

The chain has TRBV9 and TRBJ2-3; 8 bases match TRBD2. The CDR3 has 15 amino acids. Per germline, CDR1 SGDLS and CDR2 YYNGEE. Losses at the gene ends were 0 bases for V and 1 base for J; bases not matched to a gene: 1. CDR3 in amino acids: CASSVEAGGTDTQYF. DNA for the CDR3: TGTGCCAGCAGCGTAGAAGCGGGAGGCACAGATACGCAGTATTTT.

The CDR3 DNA follows: TGTGCCAGCAGCATCGTCACCTCGGGGTCTGAAGCTTTCTTT. It yields the protein CASSIVTSGSEAFF. V is TRBV27 and J is TRBJ1-1; D is uncertain. The CDR3 has 14 amino acids. CDR1 MNHEY and CDR2 SMNVEV come from the germline V gene (reference sequence). V gave up 6 bases and J gave up 6 bases, with 17 bases separating them.

This clone has a handful of counts. The chain has TRBV28 and TRBJ1-1; TRBD1 aligns across 7 bases. Germline loops: CDR1 MDHEN, CDR2 SYDVKM. The CDR3 length is 12 residues. V was clipped by 8 bases and J by 6 bases; unmatched bases: 6. In DNA, the CDR3 is TGTGCCAGCTTCGACAGGGCCCCTGAAGCTTTCTTT. Residues: CASFDRAPEAFF.

The J gene is TRBJ2-1, the V gene TRBV2; the match to TRBD1 covers 10 bases. The CDR3 consists of 16 residues. Germline assignment: CDR1 SNHLY and CDR2 FYNNEI. This CDR3 is CAVESRTGGYRNEQFF. The CDR3 nucleotides read TGTGCAGTAGAGAGCCGGACAGGGGGTTATCGGAATGAGCAGTTCTTC.

This clone was detected only once. The chain uses TRBV10-3 and TRBJ2-3; 9 bases line up with TRBD2. V shed 3 bases and J 5 bases; nucleotides not matched to a gene: 15. Germline CDR1 and CDR2: ENHRY and SYGVKD. The CDR3 is 18 amino acids. The chain's CDR3 is CAISDSGMLAGHEDTQYF. The CDR3 coding sequence is TGTGCCATCAGTGACAGTGGCATGCTAGCGGGGCATGAAGATACGCAGTATTTT.

This clone occurred once. This chain connects TRBV13 to TRBJ2-2; D remains ambiguous. The germline CDR1 and CDR2 sequences are PRHDT and FYEKMQ (reference sequence). V shed 5 bases and J shed 1 base, with 5 bases lying between them. The CDR3 is 13 residues long. Here the CDR3 reads CASSVWNTGELFF. For the CDR3, the DNA is TGTGCCAGCAGCGTCTGGAACACCGGGGAGCTGTTTTTT.

This chain links TRBV28 with TRBJ1-2; TRBD1 might be the D (5 bases). The V end lost 6 bases, the J end lost 3 bases, and 14 bases lay between the germline ends. CDR1 MDHEN and CDR2 SYDVKM come from the germline V gene. CDR3 length: 14 residues. Written as DNA, the CDR3 is TGTGCCAGCAGCTGGGGACTGGTGGACTATGGCTACACCTTC. Translating it yields CASSWGLVDYGYTF.

V usage is TRBV5-1 and J usage is TRBJ2-7; 8 bases line up with TRBD1. The junction had 3 bases not matched to a gene; V was cut back by 3 bases and J by 4 bases. CDR3 length: 13 amino acids. Germline values: CDR1 SGHRS, CDR2 YFSETQ. CDR3 protein: CASSSDRVYEQYF. Here the CDR3 DNA reads TGCGCCAGCAGCTCGGACAGGGTATACGAGCAGTACTTC.

The rearrangement joins TRBV11-2 to TRBJ1-1, with TRBD1 matching 8 bases. V dropped 5 bases and J dropped 4; count of bases not matched to a gene: 3. CDR1 is SGHAT and CDR2 is FQNNGV in the germline V gene. The CDR3 totals 13 residues. CDR3 bases: TGTGCCAGCAGCCGCGACAGGGGCACTGAAGCTTTCTTT. Protein: CASSRDRGTEAFF.

CDR3 protein: CASSQRPRGYGYTF. For the CDR3, the DNA is TGTGCCAGCAGCCAGCGGCCCCGCGGCTATGGCTACACCTTC. The chain couples TRBV2 to TRBJ1-2; no reliable D call. The germline CDR1 and CDR2 sequences are SNHLY and FYNNEI. Between the trimmed V and J ends, which lost 6 bases and 4 bases, there was a span of 15 bases. The CDR3 is 14 residues long.

The gene calls are TRBV9 and TRBJ1-1; D not resolved. The CDR3 covers 13 residues. The ends were cut back, 4 bases at V and 3 bases at J, with 10 bases in the middle. Germline assignment: CDR1 SGDLS and CDR2 YYNGEE. CDR3 loop: CASSSDLDTEAFF. The CDR3 region has the DNA TGTGCCAGCAGCTCCGACTTGGACACTGAAGCTTTCTTT.

The chain combines TRBV7-8 with TRBJ2-2, with 12 bases lining up with TRBD1. The CDR3 has 17 residues. V was pared by 6 bases and J by 5 bases, with 10 bases of the junction left unmatched. Germline V gene lookup returns CDR1 SGHVS and CDR2 FQNEAQ. The CDR3, as DNA: TGTGCCAGCAGTCGGCTGGGGGGACAGGGGGCAACCGGGGAGCTGTTTTTT. It translates to CASSRLGGQGATGELFF.

The chain recombines TRBV28 with TRBJ2-1, with 8 bases aligning to TRBD1. Germline V CDR1 and CDR2: MDHEN, SYDVKM. J lost 2 bases, V lost 6 bases, and 3 bases had no gene match. CDR3 length: 14 amino acids. The CDR3 sequence is CASRYRGTYNEQFF. CDR3 DNA: TGTGCCAGCAGATACAGGGGGACCTACAATGAGCAGTTCTTC.

There are a few counts of this clone. V and J are TRBV5-1 and TRBJ2-1, with 7 bases fitting TRBD1. The V gene's germline CDR1 is SGHRS and CDR2 YFSETQ. V gave up 4 bases and J gave up 4 bases; unmatched junction bases: 5. The CDR3 spans 14 residues. The CDR3: CASSTGTDYNEQFF. The CDR3 DNA reads TGCGCCAGCAGCACCGGGACAGATTACAATGAGCAGTTCTTC.

The chain has TRBV15 and TRBJ2-1; 9 positions match TRBD2. The V segment lost 0 bases and the J segment 7 bases; nucleotides outside the gene matches: 7. Germline lookup yields CDR1 LNHNV and CDR2 YYDKDF (reference sequence). The CDR3 contains 16 residues. The CDR3 loop is CATSRDLAGGWNEQFF. The CDR3 region has the DNA TGTGCCACCAGCAGAGATCTGGCGGGGGGGTGGAATGAGCAGTTCTTC.

The chain combines TRBV7-9 with TRBJ1-4; D gene unclear. V was trimmed by 1 base and J by 4 bases, leaving 16 bases between them. The germline V gene has CDR1 SEHNR and CDR2 FQNEAQ (reference sequence). The CDR3 contains 17 residues. CDR3 protein: CASSLGLSTGNNEKLFF. The CDR3 nucleotides are TGTGCCAGCAGCTTAGGTCTGAGTACGGGAAATAATGAAAAACTGTTTTTT.